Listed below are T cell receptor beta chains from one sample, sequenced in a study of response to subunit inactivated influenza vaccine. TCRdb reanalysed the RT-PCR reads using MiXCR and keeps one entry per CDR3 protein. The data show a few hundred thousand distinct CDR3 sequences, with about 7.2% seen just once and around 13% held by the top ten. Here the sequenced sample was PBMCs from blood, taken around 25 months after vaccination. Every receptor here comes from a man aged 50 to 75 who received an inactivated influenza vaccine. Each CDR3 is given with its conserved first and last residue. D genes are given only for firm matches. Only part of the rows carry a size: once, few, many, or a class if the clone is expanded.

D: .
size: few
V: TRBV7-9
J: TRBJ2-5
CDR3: CASSAEETQYF
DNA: TGTGCCAGCAGCGCCGAAGAGACCCAGTACTTC

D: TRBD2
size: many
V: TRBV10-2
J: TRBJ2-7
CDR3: CASSDRGVPSLYEQYF
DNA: TGCGCCAGCAGTGATCGGGGGGTCCCATCCCTCTACGAGCAGTACTTC

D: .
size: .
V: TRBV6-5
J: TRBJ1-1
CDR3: CASSYSHSNTEAFF
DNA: TGTGCCAGCAGTTACTCACACAGCAACACTGAAGCTTTCTTT

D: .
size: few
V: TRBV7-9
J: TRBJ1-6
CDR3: CASSLATVDYSLHF
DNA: TGTGCCAGCAGCTTAGCGACGGTCGACTACTCCCTCCACTTT

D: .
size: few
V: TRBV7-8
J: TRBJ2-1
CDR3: CASRKRRQETLYNEQFF
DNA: TGTGCCAGCAGAAAAAGGAGACAGGAGACGCTATACAATGAGCAGTTCTTC

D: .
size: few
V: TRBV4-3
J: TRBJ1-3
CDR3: CASSHSSGNTIYF
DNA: TGCGCCAGCAGCCACTCCTCTGGAAACACCATATATTTT

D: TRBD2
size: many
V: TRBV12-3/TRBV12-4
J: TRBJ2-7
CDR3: CASSWTSGSYEQYF
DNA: TGTGCCAGCAGTTGGACTAGCGGATCCTACGAGCAGTACTTC

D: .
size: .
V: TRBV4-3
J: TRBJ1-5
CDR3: CASSQGKGGSNQPQHF
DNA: TGCGCCAGCAGCCAAGGGAAAGGGGGAAGCAATCAGCCCCAGCATTTT

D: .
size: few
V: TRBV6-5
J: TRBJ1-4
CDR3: CASSYRQWEKLFF
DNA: TGTGCCAGCAGTTACCGACAGTGGGAAAAACTGTTTTTT

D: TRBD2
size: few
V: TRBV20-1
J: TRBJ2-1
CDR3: CSARKLAGVSEQFF
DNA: TGCAGTGCTAGGAAGCTAGCGGGAGTCAGTGAGCAGTTCTTC

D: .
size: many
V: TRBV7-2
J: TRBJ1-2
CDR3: CASSLTASDYGYTF
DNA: TGTGCCAGCAGCTTAACGGCCTCGGACTATGGCTACACCTTC

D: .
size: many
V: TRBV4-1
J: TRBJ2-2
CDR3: CASSQARHTGELFF
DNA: TGCGCCAGCAGCCAAGCCAGACACACCGGGGAGCTGTTTTTT

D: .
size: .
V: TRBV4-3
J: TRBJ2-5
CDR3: CASSQDTGHGGETQYF
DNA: TGCGCCAGCAGCCAAGATACGGGACACGGGGGAGAGACCCAGTACTTC

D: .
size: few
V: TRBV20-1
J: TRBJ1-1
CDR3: CSASLGGGGTEAFF
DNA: TGCAGTGCTAGTTTGGGGGGCGGGGGCACTGAAGCTTTCTTT

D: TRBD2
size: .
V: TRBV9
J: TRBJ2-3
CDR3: CASSVSPSGVGDTQYF
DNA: TGTGCCAGCAGCGTGTCCCCAAGCGGGGTCGGAGATACGCAGTATTTT

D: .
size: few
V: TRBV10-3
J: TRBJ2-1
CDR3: CAISDNVRRPSYNEQFF
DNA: TGTGCCATCAGTGACAACGTTCGGCGCCCGTCCTACAATGAGCAGTTCTTC

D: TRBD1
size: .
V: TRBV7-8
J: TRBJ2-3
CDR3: CASSSSRQGALNTQYF
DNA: TGTGCCAGCAGCTCGTCAAGGCAGGGGGCGTTAAATACGCAGTATTTT

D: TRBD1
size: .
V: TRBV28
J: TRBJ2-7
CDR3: CASSSLLQGVSAEQYF
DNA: TGTGCCAGCAGTTCCCTCTTACAGGGGGTTAGTGCCGAGCAGTACTTC

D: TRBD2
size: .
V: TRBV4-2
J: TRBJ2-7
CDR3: CASSQETGGIYEQYF
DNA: TGTGCCAGCAGCCAAGAAACCGGGGGGATTTACGAGCAGTACTTC

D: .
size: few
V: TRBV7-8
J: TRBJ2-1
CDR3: CASSLTPTNEQFF
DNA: TGTGCCAGCAGCTTAACCCCCACCAATGAGCAGTTCTTC

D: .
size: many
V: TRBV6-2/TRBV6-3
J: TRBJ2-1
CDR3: CASSYSAGASYNEQFF
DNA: TGTGCCAGCAGTTACTCGGCGGGGGCATCCTACAATGAGCAGTTCTTC

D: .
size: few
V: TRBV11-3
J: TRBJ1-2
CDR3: CASSFGSGGPHF
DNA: TGTGCCAGCAGCTTCGGTTCTGGGGGGCCACACTTC

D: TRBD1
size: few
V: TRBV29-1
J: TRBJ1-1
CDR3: CSAEGQLNTEAFF
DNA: TGCAGCGCTGAGGGACAGCTGAACACTGAAGCTTTCTTT

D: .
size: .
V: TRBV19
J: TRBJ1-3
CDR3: CASSIGSSSGNTIYF
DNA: TGTGCCAGTAGTATTGGATCCAGCTCTGGAAACACCATATATTTT

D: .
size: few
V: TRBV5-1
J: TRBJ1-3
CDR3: CASSPMGSGNTIYF
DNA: TGCGCCAGCAGCCCGATGGGATCTGGAAACACCATATATTTT

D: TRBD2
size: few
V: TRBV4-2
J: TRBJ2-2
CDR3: CASSHFGLAEEPSRTGELFF
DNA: TGTGCCAGCAGCCATTTTGGGCTAGCGGAGGAGCCCTCGAGGACCGGGGAGCTGTTTTTT

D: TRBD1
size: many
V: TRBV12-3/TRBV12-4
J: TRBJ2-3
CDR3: CASSPGTGPTDTQYF
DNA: TGTGCCAGCAGCCCCGGGACAGGGCCCACAGATACGCAGTATTTT

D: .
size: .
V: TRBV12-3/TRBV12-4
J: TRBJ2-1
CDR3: CASTQGPRQENYNEQFF
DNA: TGTGCCAGCACCCAAGGGCCCCGACAGGAGAATTACAATGAGCAGTTCTTC

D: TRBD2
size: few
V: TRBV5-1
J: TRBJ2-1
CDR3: CASSPRTSGTYSYNEQFF
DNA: TGCGCCAGCAGCCCAAGAACTAGCGGTACATACTCCTACAATGAGCAGTTCTTC

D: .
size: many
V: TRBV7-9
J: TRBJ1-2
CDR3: CASSLGQTSGYTF
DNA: TGTGCCAGCAGTCTCGGACAGACCTCGGGCTACACCTTC

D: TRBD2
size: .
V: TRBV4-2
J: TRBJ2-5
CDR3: CASSSGLLGTGNSGRVGTQYF
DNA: TGTGCCAGCAGCTCTGGGCTCCTCGGGACGGGTAATAGCGGGAGAGTGGGGACCCAGTACTTC